This T cell receptor (beta chain) was captured in a study of cytotoxic CD8 clonotypes in ibrutinib-treated CLL. Sequencing was performed with immunoSEQ multiplex PCR; in TCRdb, only in-frame clones are kept and a portion is missing. The sample consists of 200,000 to 250,000 clones, 60% to 80% of them appearing once. The CDR3 loop spans 13 amino acids. CDR1 is SEHNR, CDR2 FQNEAQ, per germline (reference sequence). V shed 0 bases and J shed 3 bases, with 0 bases lying between them. This chain connects TRBV7-9 to TRBJ2-6; no definite D call. The sequences come from PBMCs, collected after 12 months of ibrutinib treatment. The sequence came from a human donor with chronic lymphocytic leukemia. As DNA, the CDR3 is TGTGCCAGCAGCTTAGCTGGGGCCAACGTCCTGACTTTC. The encoded protein is CASSLAGANVLTF.